These T cell receptor beta chains were read from a single sample in a study of cytomegalovirus exposure and HLA in healthy donors. The assay was immunoSEQ multiplex PCR, and TCRdb's table has in-frame clones only and misses some. The sample holds tens of thousands of clones, roughly four fifths seen once. Sequencing was performed on PBMCs. These receptors all stem from a woman aged 18-35 years in good health and CMV-seropositive. CDR3s include the opening cysteine and the closing phenylalanine or tryptophan. Fields, in order: J gene, V gene, CDR3 length, clone size, D gene, CDR3 DNA, CDR3 protein. The D gene is left open where the match is weak. The size entry is marked missing in some rows and otherwise reads once, few, many or a size class.

J gene: TRBJ2-6; V gene: TRBV30; CDR3 length: 17; clone size: .; D gene: TRBD1; CDR3 DNA: TGTGCCTGGAGTGGACAGGGGGCGCGTTCTGGGGCCAACGTCCTGACTTTC; CDR3 protein: CAWSGQGARSGANVLTF
J gene: TRBJ1-2; V gene: TRBV30; CDR3 length: 15; clone size: .; D gene: TRBD1; CDR3 DNA: TGTGCCTGGAGTGCTTCATCCGGGACAGGGGGCGACTACACCTTC; CDR3 protein: CAWSASSGTGGDYTF
J gene: TRBJ2-1; V gene: TRBV5-1; CDR3 length: 16; clone size: .; D gene: .; CDR3 DNA: TGCGCCAGCAGCTTCTCTACGGGGGAGAATTACAATGAGCAGTTCTTC; CDR3 protein: CASSFSTGENYNEQFF
J gene: TRBJ2-2; V gene: TRBV6-5; CDR3 length: 14; clone size: .; D gene: TRBD1; CDR3 DNA: TGTGCCAGCAGCCCCGACAGGGGCACCGGGGAGCTGTTTTTT; CDR3 protein: CASSPDRGTGELFF
J gene: TRBJ1-1; V gene: TRBV19; CDR3 length: 15; clone size: few; D gene: TRBD1; CDR3 DNA: TGTGCCACCCTCGGCAGGGGACAGGGGATCGATGAAGCTTTCTTT; CDR3 protein: CATLGRGQGIDEAFF
J gene: TRBJ2-7; V gene: TRBV15; CDR3 length: 15; clone size: .; D gene: TRBD1; CDR3 DNA: TGTGCCACCAGCAGAGTAGGACAGGGCCCCTACGAGCAGTACTTC; CDR3 protein: CATSRVGQGPYEQYF
J gene: TRBJ2-5; V gene: TRBV30; CDR3 length: 14; clone size: .; D gene: .; CDR3 DNA: TGTGCCTGGGCCCGAGGAGAATTGGGAGAGACCCAGTACTTC; CDR3 protein: CAWARGELGETQYF
J gene: TRBJ2-7; V gene: TRBV9; CDR3 length: 13; clone size: .; D gene: TRBD2; CDR3 DNA: TGTGCCAGCAGCCAAAACTGGGGAGGGGAGCAGTACTTC; CDR3 protein: CASSQNWGGEQYF
J gene: TRBJ2-1; V gene: TRBV7-2; CDR3 length: 13; clone size: .; D gene: .; CDR3 DNA: TGTGCCAGCAGCTTAGGACAGTACAATGAGCAGTTCTTC; CDR3 protein: CASSLGQYNEQFF
J gene: TRBJ2-7; V gene: TRBV7-3; CDR3 length: 15; clone size: .; D gene: .; CDR3 DNA: TGTGCCAGCAGCCCCGGGGTCGGAACCGCCTACGAGCAGTACTTC; CDR3 protein: CASSPGVGTAYEQYF
J gene: TRBJ2-1; V gene: TRBV6-5; CDR3 length: 15; clone size: .; D gene: TRBD2; CDR3 DNA: TGTGCCAGCAGTTACGGCGGGGGTGCGTACAATGAGCAGTTCTTC; CDR3 protein: CASSYGGGAYNEQFF
J gene: TRBJ1-5; V gene: TRBV6-5; CDR3 length: 14; clone size: many; D gene: TRBD1; CDR3 DNA: TGTGCCAGCAGTCTGGGACAGGGGAGACAGCCCCAGCATTTT; CDR3 protein: CASSLGQGRQPQHF
J gene: TRBJ1-4; V gene: TRBV7-9; CDR3 length: 17; clone size: .; D gene: .; CDR3 DNA: TGTGCCAGCAGCTTAGATTTTATGGCGGGGGACAATGAAAAACTGTTTTTT; CDR3 protein: CASSLDFMAGDNEKLFF
J gene: TRBJ2-1; V gene: TRBV28; CDR3 length: 12; clone size: .; D gene: .; CDR3 DNA: TGTGCCAGCAGTCCCCCTAGCAATGAGCAGTTCTTC; CDR3 protein: CASSPPSNEQFF
J gene: TRBJ2-7; V gene: TRBV5-8; CDR3 length: 14; clone size: .; D gene: TRBD1; CDR3 DNA: TGTGCCAGCAGCTTGGAGGGGGCCCACTACGAGCAGTACTTC; CDR3 protein: CASSLEGAHYEQYF
J gene: TRBJ2-2; V gene: TRBV7-2; CDR3 length: 14; clone size: .; D gene: TRBD1; CDR3 DNA: TGTGCCAGCAGCGTCGGACAGGGCCGAGGGGAGCTGTTTTTT; CDR3 protein: CASSVGQGRGELFF
J gene: TRBJ2-7; V gene: TRBV6-5; CDR3 length: 14; clone size: .; D gene: .; CDR3 DNA: TGTGCCAGCAGTCCCCGACAGTCAACCTACGAGCAGTACTTC; CDR3 protein: CASSPRQSTYEQYF
J gene: TRBJ2-5; V gene: TRBV4-1; CDR3 length: 13; clone size: .; D gene: TRBD2; CDR3 DNA: TGCGCCAGCCGGGGGGGCCGCGAGAAGACCCAGTACTTC; CDR3 protein: CASRGGREKTQYF
J gene: TRBJ1-2; V gene: TRBV2; CDR3 length: 14; clone size: .; D gene: .; CDR3 DNA: TGTGCCAGCAGCCGGGGACAACCTAACTATGGCTACACCTTC; CDR3 protein: CASSRGQPNYGYTF
J gene: TRBJ2-1; V gene: TRBV6-5; CDR3 length: 13; clone size: .; D gene: TRBD2; CDR3 DNA: TGTGCCACAGCGGGGGGCTCCTACAATGAGCAGTTCTTC; CDR3 protein: CATAGGSYNEQFF
J gene: TRBJ2-7; V gene: TRBV9; CDR3 length: 11; clone size: .; D gene: .; CDR3 DNA: TGTGCCAGCAACAGGGTCTACGAGCAGTACTTC; CDR3 protein: CASNRVYEQYF
J gene: TRBJ2-2; V gene: TRBV6-4; CDR3 length: 14; clone size: many; D gene: .; CDR3 DNA: TGTGCCAGCAGTGCCAGGGAGAACACCGGGGAGCTGTTTTTT; CDR3 protein: CASSARENTGELFF
J gene: TRBJ2-5; V gene: TRBV5-1; CDR3 length: 15; clone size: .; D gene: TRBD2; CDR3 DNA: TGCGCCAGCAGCGCGGGACTAGCGGGAGAAGAGACCCAGTACTTC; CDR3 protein: CASSAGLAGEETQYF
J gene: TRBJ1-2; V gene: TRBV28; CDR3 length: 14; clone size: few; D gene: .; CDR3 DNA: TGTGCCAGCAGTTTGGTACGGGGGGCCTATGGCTACACCTTC; CDR3 protein: CASSLVRGAYGYTF
J gene: TRBJ1-2; V gene: TRBV6-6; CDR3 length: 14; clone size: .; D gene: .; CDR3 DNA: TGTGCCAGCAGTTACTCGATATCGGGGGAGGGCTACACCTTC; CDR3 protein: CASSYSISGEGYTF
J gene: TRBJ2-3; V gene: TRBV21-1; CDR3 length: 22; clone size: .; D gene: .; CDR3 DNA: TGTGCCAGCAGCAAAGGGTCAGGAGAGGGGCTAGCGGGAGCTTCACACACAGATACGCAGTATTTT; CDR3 protein: CASSKGSGEGLAGASHTDTQYF
J gene: TRBJ1-2; V gene: TRBV4-1; CDR3 length: 17; clone size: .; D gene: TRBD1; CDR3 DNA: TGCGCCAGCAGCCAGGCCGGGACAGGGGGCGACTTTTTGGGCTACACCTTC; CDR3 protein: CASSQAGTGGDFLGYTF
J gene: TRBJ2-3; V gene: TRBV7-9; CDR3 length: 12; clone size: .; D gene: .; CDR3 DNA: TGTGCCAGCGAGCAGGGGATAGATACGCAGTATTTT; CDR3 protein: CASEQGIDTQYF
J gene: TRBJ2-3; V gene: TRBV7-2; CDR3 length: 13; clone size: .; D gene: .; CDR3 DNA: TGTGCCAGCAGCTTAAGACTCACAGATACGCAGTATTTT; CDR3 protein: CASSLRLTDTQYF
J gene: TRBJ2-7; V gene: TRBV28; CDR3 length: 16; clone size: .; D gene: TRBD2; CDR3 DNA: TGTGCCAGCAGTGCCTCGACTAGCGGGAGGGTCTACGAGCAGTACTTC; CDR3 protein: CASSASTSGRVYEQYF
J gene: TRBJ1-2; V gene: TRBV11-2; CDR3 length: 14; clone size: .; D gene: .; CDR3 DNA: TGTGCCAGCAGCTTAAATGGCGGAAACTATGGCTACACCTTC; CDR3 protein: CASSLNGGNYGYTF
J gene: TRBJ2-7; V gene: TRBV30; CDR3 length: 15; clone size: .; D gene: .; CDR3 DNA: TGTGCCTGGAGTGTAAGGTGGGCCCCCTCCTACGAGCAGTACTTC; CDR3 protein: CAWSVRWAPSYEQYF